Below are 32 T cell receptor beta chains sequenced from a single sample in a study of graft-versus-host responses after intestinal transplantation. TCRdb keeps only in-frame clones here, not all; method: immunoSEQ multiplex PCR. The sample lists 25,000 to 35,000 clones; nearly 90% were seen once. The specimen comprised PBMCs, sampled about 420 days after intestinal transplantation. These TCRs come from a human patient who received an intestinal transplant, so some T cells may come from the graft donor.

Here the CDR3 reads CASRTGFLDEQYF. The CDR3, as DNA: TGCGCCAGCCGGACAGGGTTTTTGGACGAGCAGTACTTC. The chain has TRBV10-2 and TRBJ2-7; 8 bases align to TRBD1. The germline gives CDR1 WSHSY, CDR2 SAAADI. With 8 bases clipped from V and 5 bases from J, the junction kept 8 bases outside the gene matches. The CDR3 spans 13 residues.

This clone has only a few counts. The chain uses TRBV6-5 and TRBJ1-3; D may be TRBD1 (5 bases). CDR3 length equals 14 residues. Trimming cost V 5 bases and J 8 bases, with 16 bases left between them. CDR1 and CDR2 (germline): MNHEY, SVGAGI. CDR3 in amino acids: CASSGVGPPYTIYF. The CDR3 DNA sequence: TGTGCCAGCAGTGGGGTGGGGCCCCCTTACACCATATATTTT.

The chain uses TRBV2 and TRBJ1-1; tentative D call: TRBD1 (5 bases). The CDR3 length is 10 residues. Germline V lookup: CDR1 SNHLY, CDR2 FYNNEI. Trimming left V 6 bases short and J 8 bases short, with 7 bases between. The CDR3 coding sequence is TGTGCCAGCAGACAGGTCGAAGCTTTCTTT. Its protein is CASRQVEAFF.

This chain links TRBV28 with TRBJ1-2, with TRBD1 matching over 8 bases. CDR1 MDHEN and CDR2 SYDVKM come from the germline V gene. CDR3 length: 15 amino acids. V dropped 5 bases and J dropped 3; count of bases not matched to a gene: 8. CDR3 sequence reads: CASSTPDRVYYGYTF. The CDR3 nucleotides read TGTGCCAGCAGTACCCCGGACAGGGTATACTATGGCTACACCTTC.

V is TRBV4-1 and J is TRBJ1-3; a possible D gene is TRBD1 (6 bases). Deletions cut 2 bases from V and 0 bases from J, with 14 bases between. Germline V gene data show CDR1 as MGHRA and CDR2 as YSYEKL. The CDR3 extends over 17 amino acids. CDR3 amino acids: CASSQPRGGRSGNTIYF. CDR3 DNA sequence: TGCGCCAGCAGCCAACCGCGAGGGGGGCGCTCTGGAAACACCATATATTTT.

The rearrangement joins TRBV6-5 to TRBJ2-7, with 11 bases matching TRBD2. Germline trimming cut 8 bases from V and 2 bases from J; bases unmatched to any gene: 8. Per the germline V gene, CDR1 is MNHEY and CDR2 is SVGAGI. The CDR3 spans 15 residues. CDR3 bases: TGTGCCAGCGCAAAGCTAGCGGGGGGTCCCTACGAGCAGTACTTC. Residues: CASAKLAGGPYEQYF.

The V and J genes are TRBV7-9 and TRBJ2-1, with D possibly matching TRBD1 (6 bases). Germline V gene sequence: CDR1 SEHNR, CDR2 FQNEAQ (reference sequence). Between the trimmed V and J ends, which lost 1 base and 3 bases, there was a span of 22 bases. The CDR3 runs 19 residues. CDR3 amino acids: CASSLVGRGGQGFYNEQFF. The DNA of the CDR3 is TGTGCCAGCAGCTTAGTAGGCCGGGGTGGCCAGGGGTTCTACAATGAGCAGTTCTTC.

The chain couples TRBV10-2 to TRBJ1-2, with TRBD1 matching over 9 bases. CDR3 length: 13 residues. V was clipped by 6 bases and J by 7 bases; unmatched bases: 6. Germline V lookup: CDR1 WSHSY, CDR2 SAAADI. The CDR3 protein is CASRGDRAAGYTF. CDR3 DNA sequence: TGCGCCAGCAGGGGGGACAGGGCGGCTGGCTACACCTTC.

The CDR3 DNA sequence: TGCGCCAGCAGCGATGGCCGGACAGGGGGCCTCTATGGCTACACCTTC. It codes for CASSDGRTGGLYGYTF. This sequence joins TRBV5-1 and TRBJ1-2; 11 nucleotides align to TRBD1. The CDR3 sequence is 16 residues long. After removal of 4 bases from V and 4 bases from J, the junction contained 9 bases not matched to a gene. Germline V lookup: CDR1 SGHRS, CDR2 YFSETQ.

CDR3 in amino acids: CASSEWGMNTEAFF. The CDR3 nucleotides read TGTGCCAGCAGTGAGTGGGGAATGAACACTGAAGCTTTCTTT. The genes are TRBV2 and TRBJ1-1; D is ambiguous. The CDR3 covers 14 residues. V lost 3 bases and J lost 0, with 8 bases in between. Germline V gene lookup returns CDR1 SNHLY and CDR2 FYNNEI.

This chain connects TRBV27 to TRBJ2-7; tentative D call: TRBD2 (5 bases). The CDR3 extends over 14 amino acids. The V gene lost 2 bases and the J gene lost 1 base, with 9 bases spanning the gap. The germline gives CDR1 MNHEY, CDR2 SMNVEV (reference sequence). As DNA, the CDR3 is TGTGCCAGCAGTTTAGGGTGGAGGTCCTACGAGCAGTACTTC. Amino acids: CASSLGWRSYEQYF.

The genes are TRBV19 and TRBJ1-1; no definite D call. Trimming left V 4 bases short and J 4 bases short, with 10 bases between. Germline V gives CDR1 LNHDA, CDR2 SQIVND (reference sequence). The CDR3 has 13 residues. The CDR3 nucleotides are TGTGCCAGTAGTAGTCAGCGGCCCACTGAAGCTTTCTTT. It is translated as CASSSQRPTEAFF.

V usage is TRBV11-2 and J usage is TRBJ2-1; no firm D call. The germline gives CDR1 SGHAT, CDR2 FQNNGV. The ends were cut back, 5 bases at V and 6 bases at J, with 5 bases in the middle. CDR3 size: 11 residues. The CDR3 region has the DNA TGTGCCAGCAGCGCCTCCAATGAGCAGTTCTTC. Protein: CASSASNEQFF.

The chain uses TRBV7-8 and TRBJ1-5; 7 bases fit TRBD1. The CDR3 is 14 amino acids. Germline CDR1 and CDR2: SGHVS and FQNEAQ. Trimming took 1 base from V and 7 from J; bases not matched to a gene: 4. Written as DNA, the CDR3 is TGTGCCAGCAGCTTAGGAGGGGGCCTACAGCCCCAGCATTTT. Translating it yields CASSLGGGLQPQHF. Full variable domain (remainder filled in from reference TRBV7-8 and TRBJ1-5): GAGVSQSPRYKVAKRGQDVALRCDPISGHVSLFWYQQALGQGPEFLTYFQNEAQLDKSGLPSDRFFAERPEGSVSTLKIQRTQQEDSAVYLCASSLGGGLQPQHFGDGTRLSIL.

The rearrangement joins TRBV5-5 to TRBJ2-2, with D possibly being TRBD2 (6 bases). From germline, CDR1 is SGHKS and CDR2 YYEKEE (reference sequence). The CDR3 spans 15 residues. V lost 0 bases and J 6 bases, leaving 12 bases between the germline ends. The chain's CDR3 is CASSLDGRMAGELFF. The DNA of the CDR3 is TGTGCCAGCAGCTTGGACGGGAGAATGGCCGGGGAGCTGTTTTTT.

The J gene is TRBJ2-1, the V gene TRBV18, with 11 positions matching TRBD2. Germline-derived CDR1 and CDR2 are KGHSH and LQKENI. Germline trimming cut 6 bases from V and 6 bases from J; bases unmatched to any gene: 7. The CDR3 sequence is 15 residues long. CDR3 in DNA: TGTGCCAGCTCGTCTACTAGCGGGAGTGGCAATGAGCAGTTCTTC. It is translated as CASSSTSGSGNEQFF.

V is TRBV4-1 and J is TRBJ2-1; 14 nucleotides line up with TRBD2. Per the germline V gene, CDR1 is MGHRA and CDR2 is YSYEKL. V was clipped by 0 bases and J by 14 bases; unmatched bases: 12. The CDR3 extends over 17 amino acids. In DNA form, the CDR3 reads TGCGCCAGCAGCCAAGAATTAAGACTAGCGGGAGGGCCGAATAAGTTCTTC. Protein sequence: CASSQELRLAGGPNKFF.

The genes are TRBV7-2 and TRBJ2-2; D not resolved. The CDR3 extends over 16 amino acids. Trimming cost V 3 bases and J 4 bases, with 15 bases left between them. Germline CDR1 is SGHTA and CDR2 is FQGNSA. The CDR3 bases are TGTGCCAGCAGCTTTCGGCGGAAGACGGGCACCGGGGAGCTGTTTTTT. Translating gives CASSFRRKTGTGELFF.

This chain links TRBV10-1 with TRBJ2-3, with D possibly being TRBD1 or TRBD2 (6 bases each). Trimming left V 6 bases short and J 2 bases short, with 15 bases between. CDR3 length: 15 residues. Germline-derived CDR1 and CDR2 are WNHNN and SYGVQD (reference sequence). The CDR3 sequence is CASSRTGAHTDTQYF. In nucleotides, the CDR3 is TGCGCCAGCAGCCGCACGGGGGCCCACACAGATACGCAGTATTTT.

The chain couples TRBV2 to TRBJ1-1; D remains ambiguous. Germline V lookup: CDR1 SNHLY, CDR2 FYNNEI. This CDR3 contains 14 residues. Trimming took off 6 bases at V and 1 base at J, with 12 bases between the two ends. CDR3 protein: CASRGSAPNTEAFF. DNA for the CDR3: TGTGCCAGCAGGGGAAGTGCTCCGAACACTGAAGCTTTCTTT.

This chain connects TRBV6-5 to TRBJ2-5; D is undetermined. The CDR3 is 12 amino acids. Germline V gene data show CDR1 as MNHEY and CDR2 as SVGAGI. V was pared by 0 bases and J by 4 bases, with 3 bases between. The CDR3 DNA follows: TGTGCCAGCAGTTACTCCGGAGAGACCCAGTACTTC. Translation gives CASSYSGETQYF.

V usage is TRBV7-9 and J usage is TRBJ1-1; D ambiguous. V dropped 2 bases and J dropped 3 bases, with 13 bases sitting between them. Germline CDR1 reads SEHNR; CDR2 reads FQNEAQ (reference sequence). The CDR3 length is 15 residues. CDR3 coding DNA: TGTGCCAGCAGCTTACCCGGGAGCGGGGACACTGAAGCTTTCTTT. As protein: CASSLPGSGDTEAFF.

This clone appeared once. The chain couples TRBV7-2 to TRBJ2-7; 9 bases align to TRBD1. Trimming took 4 bases from V and 7 from J; bases not matched to a gene: 11. This CDR3 comprises 15 residues. CDR1 and CDR2 (germline): SGHTA, FQGNSA. The CDR3 reads CASSYQNGQGREQYF. The CDR3 nucleotides read TGTGCCAGCAGCTACCAAAACGGACAGGGGAGGGAGCAGTACTTC.

V is TRBV19 and J is TRBJ1-1; D gene uncertain. The CDR3 loop spans 13 amino acids. V lost 2 bases to trimming and J lost 0 bases, with 4 bases between them. Germline CDR1 LNHDA, CDR2 SQIVND (reference sequence). CDR3 sequence: CASSIQMNTEAFF. The CDR3 nucleotides are TGTGCCAGTAGTATACAGATGAACACTGAAGCTTTCTTT.

The table lists this clone with a count of one. J is TRBJ1-2 and V is TRBV18; D gene unclear. V lost 4 bases, J lost 3 bases, and 21 bases lay in between. This CDR3 contains 17 residues. CDR1 and CDR2 from the germline V gene are KGHSH and LQKENI. As DNA, the CDR3 is TGTGCCAGCTCACACCAAAACACGGGGTTCCAGCACTATGGCTACACCTTC. Translating gives CASSHQNTGFQHYGYTF.

The chain carries TRBV30 and TRBJ2-7; no clear D gene. Germline V CDR1 and CDR2: GTSNPN, SVGIG (reference sequence). The V end lost 0 bases, the J end lost 2 bases, and 5 bases lay between the germline ends. CDR3 length: 12 amino acids. The CDR3 protein is CAWSVPAYEQYF. CDR3 sequence (DNA): TGTGCCTGGAGTGTACCCGCCTACGAGCAGTACTTC.

The chain combines TRBV20-1 with TRBJ1-1, with D maybe TRBD1 (6 bases). The CDR3 has 11 residues. Germline V lookup: CDR1 DFQATT, CDR2 SNEGSKA (reference sequence). The V end lost 8 bases, the J end lost 3 bases, and 10 bases lay between the germline ends. The CDR3, as DNA: TGCAGTCCGCGGGGGCACACTGAAGCTTTCTTT. It codes for CSPRGHTEAFF.

This clone occurred once. Compared with germline, one end of the junction differs, possibly owing to a read error. The chain uses TRBV4-1 and TRBJ1-1, with D possibly matching TRBD1 (5 bases). Germline V gene data show CDR1 as MGHRA and CDR2 as YSYEKL. CDR3 length: 13 amino acids. The CDR3 nucleotides read TGCGCCAGCAGCCAAGATCGTGGGAGGAGGGGTTATTTT. Translating it yields CASSQDRGRRGYF.

This clone came up once. V gene TRBV9 combines with J gene TRBJ1-3; no firm D call. There are 14 residues in the CDR3. Germline loops: CDR1 SGDLS, CDR2 YYNGEE. Trimming shortened V by 3 bases and J by 0 bases, and 7 bases separated the two germline ends. The CDR3: CASSATVSGNTIYF. The CDR3 DNA reads TGTGCCAGCAGCGCGACCGTCTCTGGAAACACCATATATTTT.

The chain combines TRBV7-2 with TRBJ2-1; possibly TRBD1 for D (6 bases). Trimming removed 2 bases at V and 2 bases at J, with 19 bases between. Germline V gives CDR1 SGHTA, CDR2 FQGNSA. The CDR3 has 18 residues. CDR3 sequence reads: CASSLNPDRSVTYNEQFF. DNA for the CDR3: TGTGCCAGCAGCTTAAACCCCGACAGGTCTGTCACCTACAATGAGCAGTTCTTC.

The V gene is TRBV5-4, the J gene TRBJ2-3; possibly TRBD1 for D (5 bases). This CDR3 region has 15 residues. Trimming left V 0 bases short and J 1 base short, with 9 bases between. Germline V gene sequence: CDR1 SGHNT, CDR2 YYREEE (reference sequence). The DNA of the CDR3 is TGTGCCAGCAGCTTGGACGTGACAGGCACAGATACGCAGTATTTT. As protein: CASSLDVTGTDTQYF.

The rearrangement uses TRBV27 and TRBJ1-5; unclear D gene. In germline, CDR1 is MNHEY, CDR2 SMNVEV (reference sequence). The V and J ends lost 5 bases and 5 bases respectively, with 16 bases between them. There are 15 residues in the CDR3. The CDR3 sequence is CASSMGPGGDQPQHF. The CDR3 DNA reads as TGTGCCAGCAGTATGGGCCCGGGAGGAGATCAGCCCCAGCATTTT.